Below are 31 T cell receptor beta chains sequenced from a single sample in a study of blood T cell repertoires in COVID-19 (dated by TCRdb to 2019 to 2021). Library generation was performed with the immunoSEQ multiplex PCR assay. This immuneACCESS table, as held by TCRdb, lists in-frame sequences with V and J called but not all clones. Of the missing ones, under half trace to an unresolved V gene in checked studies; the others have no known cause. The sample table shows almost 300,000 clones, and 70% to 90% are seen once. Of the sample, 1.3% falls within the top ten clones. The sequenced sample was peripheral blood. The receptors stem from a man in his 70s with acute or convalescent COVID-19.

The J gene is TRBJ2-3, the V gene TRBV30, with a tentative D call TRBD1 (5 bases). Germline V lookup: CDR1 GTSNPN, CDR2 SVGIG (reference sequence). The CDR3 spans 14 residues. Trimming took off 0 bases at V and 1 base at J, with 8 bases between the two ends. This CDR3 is CAWSVQGGTDTQYF. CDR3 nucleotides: TGTGCCTGGAGTGTACAAGGGGGCACAGATACGCAGTATTTT.

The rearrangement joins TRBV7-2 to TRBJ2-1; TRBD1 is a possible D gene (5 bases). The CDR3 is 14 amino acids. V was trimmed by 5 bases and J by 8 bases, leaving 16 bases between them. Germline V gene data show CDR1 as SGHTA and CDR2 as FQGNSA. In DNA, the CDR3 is TGTGCCAGCAGCCGTAGACAGTTAGGCTATGAGCAGTTCTTC. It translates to CASSRRQLGYEQFF.

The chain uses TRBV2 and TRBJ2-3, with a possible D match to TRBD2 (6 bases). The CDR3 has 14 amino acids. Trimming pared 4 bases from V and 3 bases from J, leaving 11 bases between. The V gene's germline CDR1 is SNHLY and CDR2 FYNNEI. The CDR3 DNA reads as TGTGCCAGCAGTGTAACGGGGGAGACAGATACGCAGTATTTT. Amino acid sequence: CASSVTGETDTQYF.

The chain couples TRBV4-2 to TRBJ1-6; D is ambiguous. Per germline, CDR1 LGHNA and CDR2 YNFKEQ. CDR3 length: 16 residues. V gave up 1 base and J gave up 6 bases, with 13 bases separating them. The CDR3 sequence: CASSQVEPILNSPLHF. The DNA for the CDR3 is TGTGCCAGCAGCCAAGTAGAACCCATCCTTAATTCACCCCTCCACTTT.

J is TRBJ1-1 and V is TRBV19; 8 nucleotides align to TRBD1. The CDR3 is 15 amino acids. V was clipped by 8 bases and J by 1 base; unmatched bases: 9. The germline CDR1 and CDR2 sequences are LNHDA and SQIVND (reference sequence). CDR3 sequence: CASGFLGQENTEAFF. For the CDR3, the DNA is TGTGCCAGTGGTTTCCTGGGACAGGAGAACACTGAAGCTTTCTTT.

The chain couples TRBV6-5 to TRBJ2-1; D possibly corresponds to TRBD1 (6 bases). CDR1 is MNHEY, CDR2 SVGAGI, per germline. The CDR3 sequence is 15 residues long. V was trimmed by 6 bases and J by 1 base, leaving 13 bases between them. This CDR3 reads CASSSRDTSYNEQFF. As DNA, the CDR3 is TGTGCCAGCAGCTCCCGGGACACATCCTACAATGAGCAGTTCTTC.

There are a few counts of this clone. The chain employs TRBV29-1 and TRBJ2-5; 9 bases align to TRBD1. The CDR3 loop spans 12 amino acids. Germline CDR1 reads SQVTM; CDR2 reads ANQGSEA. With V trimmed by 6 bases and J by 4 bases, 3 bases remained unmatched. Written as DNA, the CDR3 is TGCAGCGTGGAACAGGGGGCAGAGACCCAGTACTTC. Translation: CSVEQGAETQYF. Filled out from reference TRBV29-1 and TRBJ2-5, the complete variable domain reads SAVISQKPSRDICQRGTSLTIQCQVDSQVTMMFWYRQQPGQSLTLIATANQGSEATYESGFVIDKFPISRPNLTFSTLTVSNMSPEDSSIYLCSVEQGAETQYFGPGTRLLVL.

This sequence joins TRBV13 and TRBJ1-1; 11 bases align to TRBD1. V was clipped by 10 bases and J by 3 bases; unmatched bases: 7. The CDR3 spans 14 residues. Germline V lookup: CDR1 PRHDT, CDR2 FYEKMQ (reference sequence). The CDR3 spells CATGQGARYTEAFF. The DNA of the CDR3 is TGTGCCACCGGACAGGGGGCGCGATACACTGAAGCTTTCTTT.

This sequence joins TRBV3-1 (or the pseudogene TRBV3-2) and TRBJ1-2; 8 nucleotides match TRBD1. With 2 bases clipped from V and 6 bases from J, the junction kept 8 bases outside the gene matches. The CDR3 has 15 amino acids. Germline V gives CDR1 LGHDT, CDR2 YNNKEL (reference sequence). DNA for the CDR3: TGTGCCAGCAGCCAATATGCAGGGGGCAGCCATGGCTACACCTTC. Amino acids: CASSQYAGGSHGYTF.

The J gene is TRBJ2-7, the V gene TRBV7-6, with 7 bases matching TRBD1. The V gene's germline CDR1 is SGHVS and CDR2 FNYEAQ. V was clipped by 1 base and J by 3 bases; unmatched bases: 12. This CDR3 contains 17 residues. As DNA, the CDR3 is TGTGCCAGCAGCTTAGGTGTGGTAGGGACAGCGGACTACGAGCAGTACTTC. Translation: CASSLGVVGTADYEQYF.

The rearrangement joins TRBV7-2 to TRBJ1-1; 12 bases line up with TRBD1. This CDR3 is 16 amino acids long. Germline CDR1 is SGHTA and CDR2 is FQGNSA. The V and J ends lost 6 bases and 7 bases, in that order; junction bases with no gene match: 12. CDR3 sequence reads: CASRPGQGAFLSEAFF. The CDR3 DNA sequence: TGTGCCAGCAGACCGGGACAGGGGGCCTTTCTTAGTGAAGCTTTCTTT. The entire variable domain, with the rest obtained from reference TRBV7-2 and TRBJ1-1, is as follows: GAGVSQSPSNKVTEKGKDVELRCDPISGHTALYWYRQSLGQGLEFLIYFQGNSAPDKSGLPSDRFSAERTGGSVSTLTIQRTQQEDSAVYLCASRPGQGAFLSEAFFGQGTRLTVV.

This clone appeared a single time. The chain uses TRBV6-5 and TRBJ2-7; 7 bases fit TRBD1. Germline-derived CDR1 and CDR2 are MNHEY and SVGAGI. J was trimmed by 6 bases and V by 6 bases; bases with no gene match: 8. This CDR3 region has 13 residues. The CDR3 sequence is CASRTDRVGEQYF. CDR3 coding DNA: TGTGCCAGCAGAACTGACAGGGTGGGCGAGCAGTACTTC.

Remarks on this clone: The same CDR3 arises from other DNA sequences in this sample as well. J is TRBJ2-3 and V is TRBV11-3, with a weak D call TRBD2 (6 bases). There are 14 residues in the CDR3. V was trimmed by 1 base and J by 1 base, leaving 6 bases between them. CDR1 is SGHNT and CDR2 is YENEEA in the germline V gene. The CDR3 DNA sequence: TGTGCCAGCAGCTTAGGGAGGGGCACAGATACGCAGTATTTT. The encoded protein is CASSLGRGTDTQYF.

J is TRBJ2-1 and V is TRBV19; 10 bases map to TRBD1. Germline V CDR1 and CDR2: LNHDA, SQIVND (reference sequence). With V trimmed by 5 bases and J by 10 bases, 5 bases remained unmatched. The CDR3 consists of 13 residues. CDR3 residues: CASSGQGVREQFF. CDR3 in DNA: TGTGCCAGTAGTGGACAGGGGGTAAGAGAGCAGTTCTTC.

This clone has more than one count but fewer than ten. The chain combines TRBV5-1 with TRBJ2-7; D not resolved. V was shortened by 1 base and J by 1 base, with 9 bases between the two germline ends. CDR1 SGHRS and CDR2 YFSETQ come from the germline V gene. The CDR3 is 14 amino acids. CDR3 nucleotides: TGCGCCAGCAGCTTGAATATAGTTTCCTACGAGCAGTACTTC. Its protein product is CASSLNIVSYEQYF.

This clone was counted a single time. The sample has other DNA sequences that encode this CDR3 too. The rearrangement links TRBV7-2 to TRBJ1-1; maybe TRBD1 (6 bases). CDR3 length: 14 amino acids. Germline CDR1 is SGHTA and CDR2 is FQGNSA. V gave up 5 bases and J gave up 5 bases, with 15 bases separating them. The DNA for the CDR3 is TGTGCCAGCAGCCCACAGGGAGAGGGGACTGAAGCTTTCTTT. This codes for CASSPQGEGTEAFF.

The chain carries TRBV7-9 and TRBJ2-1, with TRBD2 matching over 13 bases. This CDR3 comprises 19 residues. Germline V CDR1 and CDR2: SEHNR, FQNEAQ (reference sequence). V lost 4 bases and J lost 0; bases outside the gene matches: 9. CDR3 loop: CASSSVGGLAGSSYNEQFF. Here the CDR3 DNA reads TGTGCCAGCAGCTCGGTTGGGGGACTAGCGGGAAGCTCCTACAATGAGCAGTTCTTC. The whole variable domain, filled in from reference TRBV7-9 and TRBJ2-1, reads DTGVSQNPRHKITKRGQNVTFRCDPISEHNRLYWYRQTLGQGPEFLTYFQNEAQLEKSRLLSDRFSAERPKGSFSTLEIQRTEQGDSAMYLCASSSVGGLAGSSYNEQFFGPGTRLTVL.

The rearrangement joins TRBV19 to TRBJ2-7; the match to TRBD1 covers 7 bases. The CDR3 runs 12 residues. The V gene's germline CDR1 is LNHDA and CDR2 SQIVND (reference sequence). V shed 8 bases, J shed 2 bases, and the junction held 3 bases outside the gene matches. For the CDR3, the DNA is TGTGCCAGTGGACAGGACCCCTACGAGCAGTACTTC. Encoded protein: CASGQDPYEQYF.

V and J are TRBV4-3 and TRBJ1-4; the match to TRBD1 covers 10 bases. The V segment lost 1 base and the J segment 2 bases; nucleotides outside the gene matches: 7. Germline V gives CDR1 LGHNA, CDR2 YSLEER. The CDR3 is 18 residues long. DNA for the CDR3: TGCGCCAGCAGCCAAGTGACAGGGGGCGGTAGGACTAATGAAAAACTGTTTTTT. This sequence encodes CASSQVTGGGRTNEKLFF.

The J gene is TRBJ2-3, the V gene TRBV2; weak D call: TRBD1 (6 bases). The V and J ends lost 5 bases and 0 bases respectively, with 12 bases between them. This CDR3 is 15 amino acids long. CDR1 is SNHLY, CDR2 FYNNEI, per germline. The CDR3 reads CASSNRDTSTDTQYF. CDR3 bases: TGTGCCAGCAGTAACCGGGACACTAGCACAGATACGCAGTATTTT.

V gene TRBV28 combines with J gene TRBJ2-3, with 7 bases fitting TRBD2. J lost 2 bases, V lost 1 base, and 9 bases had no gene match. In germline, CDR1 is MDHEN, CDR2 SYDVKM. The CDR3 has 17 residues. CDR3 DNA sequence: TGTGCCAGCAGTTTATCCCGAGGGAGGGCCCCCACAGATACGCAGTATTTT. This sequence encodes CASSLSRGRAPTDTQYF.

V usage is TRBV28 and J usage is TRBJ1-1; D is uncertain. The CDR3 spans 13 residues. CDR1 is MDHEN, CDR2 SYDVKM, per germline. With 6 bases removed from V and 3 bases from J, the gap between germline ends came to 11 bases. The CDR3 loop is CASRSRRDTEAFF. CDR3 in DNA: TGTGCCAGCAGGTCTAGACGGGACACTGAAGCTTTCTTT.

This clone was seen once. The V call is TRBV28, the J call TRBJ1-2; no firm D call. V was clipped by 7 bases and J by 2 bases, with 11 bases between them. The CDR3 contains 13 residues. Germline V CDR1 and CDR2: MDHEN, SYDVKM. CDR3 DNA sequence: TGTGCCAGCACGGTCGTGTCCAACTATGGCTACACCTTC. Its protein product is CASTVVSNYGYTF.

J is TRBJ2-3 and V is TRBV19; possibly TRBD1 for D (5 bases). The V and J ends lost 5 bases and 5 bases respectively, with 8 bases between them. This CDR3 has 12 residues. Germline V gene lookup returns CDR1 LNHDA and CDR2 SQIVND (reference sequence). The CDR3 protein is CASSPDRDTQYF. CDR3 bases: TGTGCCAGTAGTCCTGACAGAGATACGCAGTATTTT. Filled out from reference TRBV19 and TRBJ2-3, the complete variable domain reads DGGITQSPKYLFRKEGQNVTLSCEQNLNHDAMYWYRQDPGQGLRLIYYSQIVNDFQKGDIAEGYSVSREKKESFPLTVTSAQKNPTAFYLCASSPDRDTQYFGPGTRLTVL.

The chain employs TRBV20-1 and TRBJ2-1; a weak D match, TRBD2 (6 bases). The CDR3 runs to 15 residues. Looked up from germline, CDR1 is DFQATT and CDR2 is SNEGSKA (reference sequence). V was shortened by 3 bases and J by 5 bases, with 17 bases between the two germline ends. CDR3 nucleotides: TGCAGTGCTAGTCCCCTCGGGACTCGAGACAATGAGCAGTTCTTC. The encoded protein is CSASPLGTRDNEQFF.

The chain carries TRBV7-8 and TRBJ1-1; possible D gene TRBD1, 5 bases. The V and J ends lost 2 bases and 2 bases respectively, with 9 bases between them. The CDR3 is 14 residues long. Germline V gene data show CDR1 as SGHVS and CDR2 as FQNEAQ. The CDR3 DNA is TGTGCCAGCAGCTTAACAACAGGCAACACTGAAGCTTTCTTT. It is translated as CASSLTTGNTEAFF.

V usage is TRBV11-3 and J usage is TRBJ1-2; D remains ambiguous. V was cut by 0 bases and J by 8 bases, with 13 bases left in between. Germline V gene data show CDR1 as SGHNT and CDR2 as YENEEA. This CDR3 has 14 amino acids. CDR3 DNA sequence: TGTGCCAGCAGCTTAGATGGGCGTCTCAGAGGCTACACCTTC. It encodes CASSLDGRLRGYTF.

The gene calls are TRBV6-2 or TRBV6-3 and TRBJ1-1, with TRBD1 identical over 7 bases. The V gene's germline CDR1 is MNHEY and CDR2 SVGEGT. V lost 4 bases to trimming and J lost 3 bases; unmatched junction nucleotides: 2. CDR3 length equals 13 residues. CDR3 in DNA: TGTGCCAGCAGTTGGGACAGATACACTGAAGCTTTCTTT. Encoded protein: CASSWDRYTEAFF.

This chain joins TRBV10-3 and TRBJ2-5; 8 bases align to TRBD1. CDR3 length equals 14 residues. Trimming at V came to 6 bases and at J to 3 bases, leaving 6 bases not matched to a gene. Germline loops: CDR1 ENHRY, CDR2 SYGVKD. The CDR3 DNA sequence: TGTGCCATCAGAAAACAGGGGGAGGAAGAGACCCAGTACTTC. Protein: CAIRKQGEEETQYF.

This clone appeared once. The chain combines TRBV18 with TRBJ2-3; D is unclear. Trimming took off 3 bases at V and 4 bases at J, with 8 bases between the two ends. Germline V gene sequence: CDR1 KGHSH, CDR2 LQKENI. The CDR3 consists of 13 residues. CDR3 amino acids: CASSPSGSDTQYF. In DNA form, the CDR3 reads TGTGCCAGCTCACCTTCGGGTTCAGATACGCAGTATTTT.

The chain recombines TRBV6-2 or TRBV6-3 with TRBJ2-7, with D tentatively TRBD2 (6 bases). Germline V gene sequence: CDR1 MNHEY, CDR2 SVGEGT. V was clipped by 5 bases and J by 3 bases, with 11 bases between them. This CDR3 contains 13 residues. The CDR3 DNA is TGTGCCAGCAGTAGGGACTCCCGCTACGAGCAGTACTTC. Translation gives CASSRDSRYEQYF.